The T cell receptor (beta chain) under discussion was sequenced for a study of post-analysis software for immune sequencing data. Notes on the study in general: Five or six TRBV segments (TRBV5-6, TRBV5-1 and TRBV20-1 among them) occurred more frequently in patients than in controls. Among multiple sclerosis patients, normalized Chao1 diversity was significantly below that of controls.

The V gene end was trimmed by 0 bases and the J gene end by 5 bases; junction bases not matched to a gene: 9. The CDR3 covers 16 residues. CDR1 and CDR2 from the germline V gene are MDHEN and SYDVKM. Points on this clonotype: No antigen is known for it.

Sequencing libraries made from TCR beta cDNA carried unique molecular identifiers. A population of 1 to 10 million T cells gave rise to about 500,000 cDNA molecules. TCRdb re-called the PCR reads through MiXCR, storing one row per CDR3 protein. Among over 700,000 distinct CDR3 sequences, 30% were seen once, and the ten largest hold 0.5% to 0.6%. The rearrangement joins TRBV28 to TRBJ2-5; 7 bases line up with TRBD1. Sequencing was done on a sample of blood. The receptor comes from a girl aged 5 to 17 with multiple sclerosis. Here the CDR3 reads CASSLWRTGIRETQYF. The CDR3 bases are TGTGCCAGCAGTTTATGGAGGACAGGCATCCGGGAGACCCAGTACTTC.